Below are 26 T cell receptor beta chains sequenced from a single sample in a study of T cell clones after liver transplantation. Clones were read by immunoSEQ multiplex PCR, and TCRdb kept only the in-frame ones, dropping some. The top ten hold 0.47% of the sample, which has 75,000 to 100,000 clones, around four fifths seen once. The sequencing used CD4+ T cells from blood, collected just over 45 months after liver transplant. These receptors were collected from a human patient who received a liver transplant. A share of the T cells may be of graft donor origin.

V is TRBV5-1 and J is TRBJ2-7; D gene ambiguous. The V gene's germline CDR1 is SGHRS and CDR2 YFSETQ. This CDR3 contains 14 residues. V was pared by 4 bases and J by 13 bases, with 24 bases between. In nucleotides, the CDR3 is TGCGCCAGCAGCCCACTCATAGCATTCAGCCCAACTTACTTC. Translation: CASSPLIAFSPTYF.

This rearrangement joins TRBV4-1 to TRBJ1-2, with D possibly TRBD1 on 6 matching bases. V lost 1 base and J 3 bases, leaving 12 bases between the germline ends. The length of the CDR3 is 15 residues. Per the germline V gene, CDR1 is MGHRA and CDR2 is YSYEKL. This chain's CDR3 is CASSQVDRSDYGYTF. Here the CDR3 DNA reads TGCGCCAGCAGCCAAGTAGACAGGAGCGACTATGGCTACACCTTC.

The chain employs TRBV2 and TRBJ2-5, with TRBD2 matching 14 bases. Germline values: CDR1 SNHLY, CDR2 FYNNEI. CDR3 length: 17 residues. Germline trimming cut 6 bases from V and 4 bases from J; bases unmatched to any gene: 10. As DNA, the CDR3 is TGTGCCAGCAGGATCGGGGGACTAGCGGGAGCGGGAGAGACCCAGTACTTC. Amino acids: CASRIGGLAGAGETQYF.

The chain combines TRBV28 with TRBJ1-5; D may be TRBD1 (6 bases). This CDR3 spans 16 amino acids. Germline V gene sequence: CDR1 MDHEN, CDR2 SYDVKM. V shed 5 bases and J shed 0 bases, with 14 bases lying between them. CDR3 in DNA: TGTGCCAGCAGTCCACAGGGAAAACCTAGCAATCAGCCCCAGCATTTT. Translating gives CASSPQGKPSNQPQHF.

A single count supports this clone. This chain connects TRBV18 to TRBJ2-7, with 8 bases matching TRBD1. The CDR3 extends over 17 amino acids. The J segment lost 0 bases and the V segment lost 1 base, leaving 8 bases of the junction unmatched. Germline V gene lookup returns CDR1 KGHSH and CDR2 LQKENI. The CDR3 DNA follows: TGTGCCAGCTCACCACGCCTACAGGGGGTACACTCCTACGAGCAGTACTTC. Protein product: CASSPRLQGVHSYEQYF.

Concerning this clone itself: Distinct nucleotide sequences in the sample also encode this CDR3. The chain uses TRBV30 and TRBJ2-7, with 9 bases fitting TRBD1. This CDR3 contains 13 residues. The trim removed 2 bases at V and 3 bases at J, leaving 2 bases unmatched. Germline V gene sequence: CDR1 GTSNPN, CDR2 SVGIG (reference sequence). CDR3 amino acids: CAWSPGQGYEQYF. CDR3 in DNA: TGTGCCTGGAGTCCGGGACAGGGCTACGAGCAGTACTTC.

This sequence joins TRBV2 and TRBJ1-3, with no clear D. V shed 7 bases and J shed 0 bases, with 7 bases lying between them. The CDR3 is 13 residues long. The germline V gene has CDR1 SNHLY and CDR2 FYNNEI. CDR3 nucleotide sequence: TGTGCCAGCAACCCTCTCTCTGGAAACACCATATATTTT. It codes for CASNPLSGNTIYF.

The chain links TRBV5-4 to TRBJ2-1; TRBD2 aligns across 11 bases. The germline V gene encodes CDR1 SGHNT and CDR2 YYREEE (reference sequence). The V gene end was trimmed by 9 bases and the J gene end by 7 bases; junction bases not matched to a gene: 15. The CDR3 loop spans 16 amino acids. CDR3 amino acids: CAIKQRLAGGGNEQFF. The CDR3 DNA follows: TGTGCCATCAAGCAGCGTCTAGCGGGAGGTGGAAATGAGCAGTTCTTC.

The genes are TRBV9 and TRBJ1-1, with D tentatively TRBD1 (6 bases). Germline loops: CDR1 SGDLS, CDR2 YYNGEE. The CDR3 is 15 amino acids. V was clipped by 2 bases and J by 11 bases, with 22 bases between them. The CDR3 coding sequence is TGTGCCAGCAGCGTGGCCCCATCCGGGGGGCGAGGGGCTTTCTTT. Translated: CASSVAPSGGRGAFF.

This clone was seen more than once but under ten times. V is TRBV6-6 and J is TRBJ2-3, with 7 bases that match TRBD1. The V gene's germline CDR1 is MNHNY and CDR2 SVGAGI (reference sequence). The ends lost 8 bases at V and 6 bases at J; junction bases unmatched: 8. The CDR3 runs 13 residues. CDR3 sequence reads: CASGQVTRDTQYF. CDR3 DNA sequence: TGTGCCAGCGGACAGGTTACTCGGGATACGCAGTATTTT.

The chain links TRBV19 to TRBJ1-5; 7 positions match TRBD1. Germline CDR1 LNHDA, CDR2 SQIVND (reference sequence). CDR3 length: 14 residues. Losses at the gene ends were 6 bases for V and 6 bases for J; bases not matched to a gene: 8. CDR3 loop: CASSPRQGPQPQHF. CDR3 DNA: TGTGCCAGTAGCCCTCGACAGGGTCCTCAGCCCCAGCATTTT.

The chain uses TRBV19 and TRBJ1-1, with D unresolved. V dropped 0 bases and J dropped 1 base, with 3 bases sitting between them. CDR1 and CDR2 from the germline V gene are LNHDA and SQIVND (reference sequence). The CDR3 length is 13 residues. The CDR3 protein is CASSIEANTEAFF. CDR3 in DNA: TGTGCCAGTAGTATAGAGGCGAACACTGAAGCTTTCTTT.

The J gene is TRBJ1-5, the V gene TRBV6-1, with 9 bases aligning to TRBD1. V trimming: 4 bases; J trimming: 3 bases; junction bases outside the gene matches: 7. Germline V lookup: CDR1 MNHNS, CDR2 SASEGT. This CDR3 comprises 16 residues. CDR3 nucleotide sequence: TGTGCCAGCAGTGGAACCGGGACAGGGAACAATCAGCCCCAGCATTTT. It specifies CASSGTGTGNNQPQHF.

The chain combines TRBV7-2 with TRBJ1-2; no reliable D call. The germline V gene has CDR1 SGHTA and CDR2 FQGNSA. This CDR3 spans 11 amino acids. Trimming left V 3 bases short and J 8 bases short, with 7 bases between. The CDR3 bases are TGTGCCAGCAGCTTTTATTGGGGCTACACCTTC. It translates to CASSFYWGYTF.

This chain uses TRBV7-2 with TRBJ2-7; tentatively, D is TRBD1 or TRBD2 (5 bases each). Trimming pared 5 bases from V and 6 bases from J, leaving 17 bases between. Germline CDR1 is SGHTA and CDR2 is FQGNSA. This CDR3 contains 14 residues. The CDR3 DNA follows: TGTGCCAGCAGCATCACCGGGACCATGGGCGAGCAGTACTTC. It codes for CASSITGTMGEQYF.

This chain uses TRBV19 with TRBJ1-1; possibly TRBD1 for D (6 bases). Germline V lookup: CDR1 LNHDA, CDR2 SQIVND (reference sequence). The V end lost 8 bases, the J end lost 5 bases, and 21 bases lay between the germline ends. This CDR3 region has 15 residues. The CDR3 region has the DNA TGTGCCAGTTCCCCGAGGGGAGGGGGAGGGACTGAAGCTTTCTTT. Translation gives CASSPRGGGGTEAFF.

V usage is TRBV4-1 and J usage is TRBJ1-2; no firm D call. CDR3 size: 12 residues. With 1 base removed from V and 3 bases from J, the gap between germline ends came to 3 bases. Germline V gives CDR1 MGHRA, CDR2 YSYEKL. CDR3: CASSQAYYGYTF. DNA of the CDR3: TGCGCCAGCAGCCAAGCCTACTATGGCTACACCTTC.

The chain combines TRBV7-2 with TRBJ1-1; TRBD1 matches at 9 bases. The CDR3 loop spans 14 amino acids. In germline, CDR1 is SGHTA, CDR2 FQGNSA. Losses at the gene ends were 5 bases for V and 4 bases for J; bases not matched to a gene: 5. This chain's CDR3 is CASSASTGGTEAFF. Here the CDR3 DNA reads TGTGCCAGCAGCGCGTCGACAGGGGGCACTGAAGCTTTCTTT.

The CDR3 DNA is TGTGCCAGCAGCTCCAACAGGGACACTGAAGCTTTCTTT. Translating it yields CASSSNRDTEAFF. This sequence joins TRBV11-3 and TRBJ1-1; TRBD1 is a possible D gene (6 bases). This CDR3 region has 13 residues. V was cut by 4 bases and J by 3 bases, with 9 bases left in between. Germline assignment: CDR1 SGHNT and CDR2 YENEEA.

The chain uses TRBV7-2 and TRBJ1-2; D not resolved. The CDR3 sequence is 11 residues long. Between the trimmed V and J ends, which lost 1 base and 13 bases, there was a span of 10 bases. The germline gives CDR1 SGHTA, CDR2 FQGNSA. The CDR3 DNA reads TGTGCCAGCAGCTTAGGTAACAGAGGCACCTTC. It yields the protein CASSLGNRGTF.

The chain is built from TRBV27 and TRBJ2-5; 9 bases line up with TRBD2. The CDR3 extends over 16 amino acids. J gave up 5 bases and V 2 bases, and 9 bases lay outside the gene matches. The germline gives CDR1 MNHEY, CDR2 SMNVEV (reference sequence). CDR3 in DNA: TGTGCCAGCAGTTTAGGACAGCTAGCGGGGAGGGAGACCCAGTACTTC. Its translation: CASSLGQLAGRETQYF.

This clone has only one observation. The chain has TRBV28 and TRBJ1-1; D call uncertain. V lost 2 bases, J lost 5 bases, and 9 bases lay in between. Germline V gene data show CDR1 as MDHEN and CDR2 as SYDVKM. The CDR3 totals 13 residues. CDR3 loop: CASSLVVATEAFF. The CDR3 coding sequence is TGTGCCAGCAGTTTAGTGGTTGCAACTGAAGCTTTCTTT.

V is TRBV7-2 and J is TRBJ2-1, with 14 bases lining up with TRBD2. Germline V lookup: CDR1 SGHTA, CDR2 FQGNSA. Losses at the gene ends were 8 bases for V and 4 bases for J; bases not matched to a gene: 10. The CDR3 has 17 residues. In DNA form, the CDR3 reads TGTGCCAGCTACCGCGGACTAGCGGGAGGAGGGTACAATGAGCAGTTCTTC. It is translated as CASYRGLAGGGYNEQFF.

The V gene is TRBV9, the J gene TRBJ2-1; tentatively, D is TRBD2 (6 bases). V lost 4 bases and J 6 bases, leaving 11 bases between the germline ends. CDR3 length: 13 residues. Germline-derived CDR1 and CDR2 are SGDLS and YYNGEE. The CDR3 nucleotides are TGTGCCAGCAGCCGGGACTCACTCAATGAGCAGTTCTTC. This codes for CASSRDSLNEQFF.

The chain carries TRBV9 and TRBJ1-5; the D is unclear. V was cut by 3 bases and J by 4 bases, with 8 bases left in between. This CDR3 is 13 amino acids long. In germline, CDR1 is SGDLS, CDR2 YYNGEE. In DNA form, the CDR3 reads TGTGCCAGCAGCGCGGACGGGAATCAGCCCCAGCATTTT. Its protein product is CASSADGNQPQHF.

The rearrangement uses TRBV7-9 and TRBJ2-7; a possible D gene is TRBD2 (6 bases). Trimming cost V 5 bases and J 2 bases, with 22 bases left between them. Per germline, CDR1 SEHNR and CDR2 FQNEAQ (reference sequence). The CDR3 covers 17 residues. As DNA, the CDR3 is TGTGCCAGCAGCCCGGATTGGCGGGGAAAGGGTACCTACGAGCAGTACTTC. As protein: CASSPDWRGKGTYEQYF.